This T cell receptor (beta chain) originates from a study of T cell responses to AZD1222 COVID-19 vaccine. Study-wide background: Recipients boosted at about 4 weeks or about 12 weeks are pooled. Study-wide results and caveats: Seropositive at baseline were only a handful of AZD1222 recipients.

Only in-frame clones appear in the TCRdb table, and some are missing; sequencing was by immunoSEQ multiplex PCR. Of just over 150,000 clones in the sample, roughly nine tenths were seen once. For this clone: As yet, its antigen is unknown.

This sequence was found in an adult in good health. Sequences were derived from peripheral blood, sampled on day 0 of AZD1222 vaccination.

CDR3 in DNA: TGTGCCAGCAGTTTAATGGGACAGGGGGGACGGGCTTTCTTT. This encodes CASSLMGQGGRAFF. This chain connects TRBV27 to TRBJ1-1, with 11 nucleotides matching TRBD1. The CDR3 is 14 residues long. With 2 bases clipped from V and 11 bases from J, the junction kept 7 bases outside the gene matches. Germline-derived CDR1 and CDR2 are MNHEY and SMNVEV (reference sequence).